These T cell receptor beta chains were read from a single sample in a study of T cells after yellow fever vaccination. Using its own MiXCR run on the 5' RACE reads, TCRdb lists one record per CDR3 protein. The table has about 250,000 distinct CDR3 sequences, roughly 3.5% seen once; the top ten hold under 20%. Sequenced material: PBMCs, taken 15 days after the yellow fever booster vaccination. All receptors derive from a man aged 18 to 30 who received the YFV17D yellow fever vaccine. Both conserved end residues are trimmed from each CDR3. Fields, in order: CDR3 protein, J gene, clone size, V gene. Not all rows give a size; the values are once, few, many and, for expanded clones, a class.

SARQPGLASSYTQY | TRBJ2-3 | many | TRBV20-1
ASSLQGGLSYEQY | TRBJ2-7 | many | TRBV7-2
ASSLFGGSSYEQY | TRBJ2-7 | many | TRBV7-3
ASQEVQGAYGYT | TRBJ1-2 | many | TRBV19
ASSLEAGRVSGANVLT | TRBJ2-6 | many | TRBV13
ASSYGIPLETQY | TRBJ2-5 | many | TRBV6-6
ASSQSGALGTQY | TRBJ2-5 | many | TRBV4-2
ATSRDPVSGNTIY | TRBJ1-3 | many | TRBV15
ASSFASGSSYEQY | TRBJ2-7 | few | TRBV7-2
AVAFTGTGETQY | TRBJ2-5 | many | TRBV2
ASSFTPSGGGNTIY | TRBJ1-3 | many | TRBV5-1
ASSLVNRVPREGYT | TRBJ1-2 | many | TRBV6-6
ASSSVGQGYEQY | TRBJ2-7 | many | TRBV6-2/TRBV6-3
ASSRTGTEQFYGYT | TRBJ1-2 | - | TRBV18
ASRMGQGNEQF | TRBJ2-1 | many | TRBV5-1
ASSLWGTTQETQY | TRBJ2-5 | many | TRBV11-1
ATSRGAGGGYT | TRBJ1-2 | many | TRBV15
SASSGGKDTQY | TRBJ2-3 | once | TRBV20-1
ASSLTGFTPEETQY | TRBJ2-5 | many | TRBV7-3
ASSQDSGNIQY | TRBJ2-4 | many | TRBV3-1
ASSQDGLAGGPGETQY | TRBJ2-5 | many | TRBV4-1
ASTLGAGGLQF | TRBJ2-1 | few | TRBV12-3/TRBV12-4
ASSLGPMNTEAF | TRBJ1-1 | many | TRBV5-1
ASSQDRGLAGELF | TRBJ2-2 | many | TRBV4-2
ASSFSGGDDTGELF | TRBJ2-2 | many | TRBV12-3/TRBV12-4
ASSWRGGETQY | TRBJ2-5 | many | TRBV27
ASSLVQSYNEQF | TRBJ2-1 | many | TRBV5-1
ASSLYIGLNSPLH | TRBJ1-6 | many | TRBV5-1
ASRVREAGELF | TRBJ2-2 | - | TRBV2
ASSKNRWRGDYQETQY | TRBJ2-5 | many | TRBV12-3/TRBV12-4
ASSLVPGANEKLF | TRBJ1-4 | many | TRBV7-9
ASSPGLAGGYTGELF | TRBJ2-2 | many | TRBV9
ASSHLQPNSPLH | TRBJ1-6 | many | TRBV4-1
ASSPQGLGQPQH | TRBJ1-5 | - | TRBV7-2
ASSYGNVGGEQF | TRBJ2-1 | many | TRBV6-5
ASSSSGTGGDTQY | TRBJ2-3 | many | TRBV7-2
SVDRDLSGNTIY | TRBJ1-3 | many | TRBV29-1
ASSNLGPTEAF | TRBJ1-1 | many | TRBV6-2/TRBV6-3
SVEDPVSYEQY | TRBJ2-7 | many | TRBV29-1
SVVKNTGELF | TRBJ2-2 | many | TRBV29-1
SAPPWAGGKDTQY | TRBJ2-3 | many | TRBV20-1
ASSGRDRGFLETQY | TRBJ2-5 | many | TRBV6-1
ASSSPGQRPRAF | TRBJ1-1 | many | TRBV27
ASSFGGATWSVEAF | TRBJ1-1 | - | TRBV5-4
SARGVGRRQSNTGELF | TRBJ2-2 | many | TRBV20-1
AWNSGGNEQF | TRBJ2-1 | many | TRBV30
ASSLMGDPTGDEQY | TRBJ2-7 | many | TRBV7-3
ASSLVRRRNGELF | TRBJ2-2 | - | TRBV5-1
ASSAQLSGTGELF | TRBJ2-2 | many | TRBV7-9
ASSQILRDRNTEAF | TRBJ1-1 | - | TRBV4-1